This T cell receptor delta chain comes out of a study of gamma delta lymphoproliferative disorders and STAT genes. Study at large: Gamma-chain libraries were built from at least 50 ng of genomic DNA with the LymphoTrack Dx TCRG Assay. Delta libraries were made per EuroClonality-NGS working group procedure. Broader study findings: Apart from two gamma clonotypes, major patient clonotypes were public.

CDR3 length: 19 amino acids. CDR1 GEAIGNYY and CDR2 EKD come from the germline V gene. TCRdb reapplied CATT to the multiplex PCR reads. The table includes about 3,400 delta-chain clones, about 1% detected once. This clone has a handful of counts. What it binds is unknown. With a far larger clone one base away, a read error is the likely cause. The same CDR3 arises from other DNA sequences in this sample as well. The receptor sequences were amplified from genomic DNA of peripheral blood mononuclear cells. This sequence originates from a human donor in good health. Sequenced input: blood. The V and J genes are TRDV2 and TRDJ1; 12 nucleotides match TRDD3. Written as DNA, the CDR3 is TGTGCCTGTGACACCATACTGGGGGATACCTCATTCGACACCGATAAACTCATTTTT. As protein: CACDTILGDTSFDTDKLIF.